This T cell receptor (beta chain) was documented in a study of vaccination effects on CD4 cells after COVID-19. This table comes from immunoSEQ multiplex PCR, and its TCRdb copy is limited to in-frame clones, with some not included. The data show 30,000 to 35,000 clones, roughly 72% seen once. The CDR3 totals 16 residues. The V end was cut by 2 bases, the J end by 4 bases, with 19 bases between. ViraFEST assay sequencing came after antigen-specific CD4+ T cells were expanded with viral peptide pools. Culture proceeded for about ten days, and CD4+ T cells were then isolated. Prior SARS-CoV-2 infection was absent in the vaccine recipients, as shown by negative nucleocapsid antibodies. Regarding this clone: Its antigen is unidentified.

Sample: CD4+ T cells from PBMCs cultured with HCoV-OC43 spike peptides, taken before COVID-19 vaccination. Subset noted: HCoV-OC43 spike overlapping peptide pool stimulation. The receptor's source is a human donor who received a COVID-19 vaccine. This chain links TRBV5-3 with TRBJ2-7; D perhaps matches TRBD1 (5 bases). TRBV5-3 belongs to the ORF category, with a function that is uncertain. The CDR3 loop reads CARSLDAAGPGYEQYF. For the CDR3, the DNA is TGTGCCAGAAGCTTAGATGCAGCAGGGCCAGGGTACGAGCAGTACTTC.